Each of the 22 T cell receptor beta chains below was sequenced from the same sample in a study of radiotherapy plus CTLA-4 blockade in lung cancer (dated by TCRdb to 2016 to 2018). The library was produced with the immunoSEQ multiplex PCR assay. TCRdb limited this immuneACCESS table to in-frame rearrangements with V and J called. A share of clones is missing; checked studies link under half to unresolved V genes, and the rest is unexplained. Here the sample has about 72,000 clones; over 80% occur a single time. About 4.2% of the sample comes from the top ten. The sample in question was peripheral blood, obtained from a patient treated with radiotherapy plus ipilimumab. The receptors derive from a human donor with non-small cell lung cancer who had a partial response to radiotherapy plus ipilimumab.

The V call is TRBV9, the J call TRBJ1-3; D unclear. Germline V gene lookup returns CDR1 SGDLS and CDR2 YYNGEE. Between the trimmed V and J ends, which lost 4 bases and 0 bases, there was a span of 11 bases. This CDR3 comprises 15 residues. CDR3 DNA sequence: TGTGCCAGCAGCCCGGAGTTACTCTCTGGAAACACCATATATTTT. Residues: CASSPELLSGNTIYF.

This rearrangement joins TRBV19 to TRBJ2-1, with 9 positions matching TRBD1. With 2 bases clipped from V and 9 bases from J, the junction kept 5 bases outside the gene matches. The germline CDR1 and CDR2 sequences are LNHDA and SQIVND (reference sequence). The CDR3 consists of 14 residues. CDR3 residues: CASSITGGSGEQFF. The CDR3 nucleotides read TGTGCCAGTAGTATAACAGGGGGCTCTGGTGAGCAGTTCTTC.

The rearrangement joins TRBV28 to TRBJ1-3; D is uncertain. The CDR3 runs 16 residues. Trimming removed 5 bases from V and 3 bases from J, with 17 bases in between. CDR1 is MDHEN, CDR2 SYDVKM, per germline. This CDR3 is CASSGIRDNLGNTIYF. DNA of the CDR3: TGTGCCAGCAGTGGGATCCGGGATAACCTTGGAAACACCATATATTTT.

This rearrangement joins TRBV9 to TRBJ1-1; TRBD1 aligns across 7 bases. With 3 bases clipped from V and 0 bases from J, the junction kept 14 bases outside the gene matches. Germline lookup yields CDR1 SGDLS and CDR2 YYNGEE. CDR3 size: 18 residues. The CDR3 loop is CASSDRAGTDYMNTEAFF. The CDR3 DNA reads TGTGCCAGCAGCGATAGAGCCGGGACAGATTACATGAACACTGAAGCTTTCTTT.

The chain combines TRBV6-5 with TRBJ1-5, with TRBD1 as a possible D gene (5 bases). CDR3 size: 13 residues. Germline CDR1 is MNHEY and CDR2 is SVGAGI. Between the trimmed V and J ends, which lost 4 bases and 5 bases, there was a span of 9 bases. The CDR3 region has the DNA TGTGCCAGCAGTTCGTACAGGTATCAGCCCCAGCATTTT. Residues: CASSSYRYQPQHF.

The chain recombines TRBV28 with TRBJ1-4; D is undetermined. The V gene lost 5 bases and the J gene lost 7 bases, with 17 bases spanning the gap. In germline, CDR1 is MDHEN, CDR2 SYDVKM. The CDR3 runs 15 residues. As DNA, the CDR3 is TGTGCCAGCAGTAGGACTTACGATGGAGGTGAAAAACTGTTTTTT. Residues: CASSRTYDGGEKLFF.

The rearrangement uses TRBV5-1 and TRBJ2-1, with 7 bases fitting TRBD1. The CDR3 has 16 residues. Trimming removed 4 bases from V and 0 bases from J; junction bases left unmatched: 7. Germline lookup yields CDR1 SGHRS and CDR2 YFSETQ. The CDR3 region has the DNA TGCGCCAGCAGCACGGGACAGCTTAGCTCCTACAATGAGCAGTTCTTC. Translation gives CASSTGQLSSYNEQFF. Filled out from reference TRBV5-1 and TRBJ2-1, the complete variable domain reads KAGVTQTPRYLIKTRGQQVTLSCSPISGHRSVSWYQQTPGQGLQFLFEYFSETQRNKGNFPGRFSGRQFSNSRSEMNVSTLELGDSALYLCASSTGQLSSYNEQFFGPGTRLTVL.

V and J are TRBV12-5 and TRBJ2-1, with D possibly matching TRBD2 (5 bases). Deletions cut 2 bases from V and 3 bases from J, with 8 bases between. CDR1 and CDR2 from the germline V gene are LGHNT and FRNRAP. The length of the CDR3 is 14 residues. DNA of the CDR3: TGTGCTAGTGGTTTGTTTGGGAGCTACAATGAGCAGTTCTTC. Its translation: CASGLFGSYNEQFF.

This clone has just one count. The chain couples TRBV19 to TRBJ2-7; 7 bases align to TRBD2. The V gene's germline CDR1 is LNHDA and CDR2 SQIVND (reference sequence). CDR3 length: 16 amino acids. V was pared by 3 bases and J by 0 bases, with 8 bases of the junction left unmatched. CDR3: CASSIWASGGSYEQYF. The DNA of the CDR3 is TGTGCCAGTAGTATTTGGGCTAGCGGAGGCTCCTACGAGCAGTACTTC.

V and J are TRBV19 and TRBJ2-7, with 10 bases lining up with TRBD2. CDR1 is LNHDA, CDR2 SQIVND, per germline (reference sequence). CDR3 length equals 12 residues. The junction had 7 bases not matched to a gene; V was cut back by 11 bases and J by 6 bases. In nucleotides, the CDR3 is TGTGCCGCCTCTAGCGGGAGTGGCGAGCAGTACTTC. Encoded protein: CAASSGSGEQYF.

The chain couples TRBV7-3 to TRBJ2-3, with D unclear. The germline gives CDR1 SGHTA, CDR2 FQGTGA. There are 14 residues in the CDR3. V lost 3 bases to trimming and J lost 0 bases, with 7 bases between them. The DNA for the CDR3 is TGTGCCAGCAGCTTTACCTATAGCACAGATACGCAGTATTTT. Its translation: CASSFTYSTDTQYF. The full variable domain, completed using reference TRBV7-3 and TRBJ2-3, is GAGVSQTPSNKVTEKGKYVELRCDPISGHTALYWYRQSLGQGPEFLIYFQGTGAADDSGLPNDRFFAVRPEGSVSTLKIQRTERGDSAVYLCASSFTYSTDTQYFGPGTRLTVL.

The V gene is TRBV10-3, the J gene TRBJ1-5; 8 nucleotides match TRBD1. This CDR3 comprises 14 residues. The junction had 8 bases not matched to a gene; V was cut back by 10 bases and J by 3 bases. The germline CDR1 and CDR2 sequences are ENHRY and SYGVKD. The CDR3 spells CATKTGEVNQPQHF. The CDR3 DNA sequence: TGTGCCACCAAGACAGGGGAGGTCAATCAGCCCCAGCATTTT.

The chain links TRBV2 to TRBJ2-5, with 8 nucleotides matching TRBD1. After removal of 2 bases from V and 5 bases from J, the junction contained 4 bases not matched to a gene. The CDR3 has 14 residues. Germline V gene data show CDR1 as SNHLY and CDR2 as FYNNEI. The CDR3 is CASSENTGGETQYF. CDR3 sequence (DNA): TGTGCCAGCAGTGAAAATACAGGGGGGGAGACCCAGTACTTC.

This clone was seen just once. The junction and the germline gene differ at one end; a read error may be behind it. The rearrangement links TRBV28 to TRBJ1-2; D may be TRBD1 (5 bases). CDR3 length: 11 residues. Germline lookup yields CDR1 MDHEN and CDR2 SYDVKM. The CDR3 DNA is TGTGCCAGCAGTTCCTCAGAGACAGCAAACTTC. Its protein is CASSSSETANF.

The rearrangement links TRBV2 to TRBJ2-2, with TRBD1 as a possible D gene (6 bases). V was clipped by 6 bases and J by 1 base, with 12 bases between them. This CDR3 spans 15 amino acids. Germline values: CDR1 SNHLY, CDR2 FYNNEI. The CDR3 DNA is TGTGCCAGCAGGGAGGCAGGGGAGAACACCGGGGAGCTGTTTTTT. It translates to CASREAGENTGELFF. The whole variable domain, filled in from reference TRBV2 and TRBJ2-2, reads EPEVTQTPSHQVTQMGQEVILRCVPISNHLYFYWYRQILGQKVEFLVSFYNNEISEKSEIFDDQFSVERPDGSNFTLKIRSTKLEDSAMYFCASREAGENTGELFFGEGSRLTVL.

This clone was recorded once. This chain connects TRBV5-1 to TRBJ2-3; unclear D gene. Trimming took 1 base from V and 2 from J, leaving 8 bases between them. The CDR3 totals 14 residues. Germline V lookup: CDR1 SGHRS, CDR2 YFSETQ. The DNA of the CDR3 is TGCGCCAGCAGCTTGCCCCTAACCACAGATACGCAGTATTTT. This gives the protein CASSLPLTTDTQYF.

This clone was observed once. The V call is TRBV28, the J call TRBJ1-5; 12 nucleotides agree with TRBD1. V lost 4 bases, J lost 1 base, and 2 bases stayed unmatched. The germline gives CDR1 MDHEN, CDR2 SYDVKM. The CDR3 contains 16 residues. CDR3 sequence: CASSSGQGASNQPQHF. CDR3 sequence (DNA): TGTGCCAGCAGTTCGGGACAGGGGGCGAGCAATCAGCCCCAGCATTTT.

This clone is a singleton in its sample. The chain uses TRBV27 and TRBJ1-5, with 7 bases aligning to TRBD1. This CDR3 has 14 amino acids. V was pared by 5 bases and J by 5 bases, with 6 bases of the junction left unmatched. The V gene's germline CDR1 is MNHEY and CDR2 SMNVEV (reference sequence). This chain's CDR3 is CASSRYRGDQPQHF. The CDR3 DNA follows: TGTGCCAGCAGTCGCTACAGGGGAGATCAGCCCCAGCATTTT.

The V and J genes are TRBV29-1 and TRBJ2-2, with 9 bases matching TRBD2. The CDR3 runs to 14 residues. Germline lookup yields CDR1 SQVTM and CDR2 ANQGSEA. Trimming removed 7 bases from V and 4 bases from J; junction bases left unmatched: 7. The CDR3 reads CSGQTSGGTGELFF. CDR3 bases: TGCAGCGGCCAGACTAGCGGCGGCACCGGGGAGCTGTTTTTT.

This clone was seen only once. The chain uses TRBV12-2 and TRBJ2-1; TRBD2, the table's D call, lacks a check against the DNA. TRBV12-2 is annotated as a pseudogene. CDR3 length equals 18 residues. CDR3 in DNA: TGTGCAAGTCGCTTAGCGAGTTCCTTTATTCCTACCTACAATGAGCAGTTCTTC. Protein sequence: CASRLASSFIPTYNEQFF.

V usage is TRBV18 and J usage is TRBJ2-5; D may be TRBD2 (5 bases). Germline CDR1 reads KGHSH; CDR2 reads LQKENI. V dropped 3 bases and J dropped 4 bases, with 12 bases sitting between them. The CDR3 is made up of 14 amino acids. The CDR3 coding sequence is TGTGCCAGCTCACCCTCTGACTACGGAGAGACCCAGTACTTC. Translation gives CASSPSDYGETQYF.

This clone appeared once. The rearrangement uses TRBV9 and TRBJ1-1, with D hard to call. The CDR3 is 14 residues long. Per germline, CDR1 SGDLS and CDR2 YYNGEE. V was shortened by 0 bases and J by 7 bases, with 13 bases between the two germline ends. The chain's CDR3 is CASSVVGEAGEAFF. CDR3 sequence (DNA): TGTGCCAGCAGCGTAGTTGGGGAGGCCGGTGAAGCTTTCTTT.